This is a list of T cell receptor beta chains from one sample in a study of blood T cell repertoires in COVID-19. The method was immunoSEQ multiplex PCR; TCRdb's version includes in-frame clones alone and lacks a portion of them. The sample yields some 200,000 clones, about four fifths seen once. The source material was peripheral blood. The receptors originated from a woman in her 40s with acute or convalescent COVID-19. Both conserved end residues are part of each CDR3. Fields, in order: J gene, V gene, clone size, D gene, CDR3 protein, CDR3 DNA. The D gene is left open where the match is weak. Not all rows give a size; the values are once, few, many and, for expanded clones, a class.

>TRBJ2-7|TRBV7-9|-|-
CASSSTGTYYEQYF
TGTGCCAGCAGCTCGACAGGAACATACTACGAGCAGTACTTC
>TRBJ2-1|TRBV7-9|-|TRBD2
CASRTWTSGTNEQFF
TGTGCCAGCAGAACGTGGACTAGCGGCACCAATGAGCAGTTCTTC
>TRBJ1-3|TRBV9|few|TRBD1
CASSSRGGTGADTIYF
TGTGCCAGCAGCTCCCGAGGAGGGACAGGGGCTGACACCATATATTTT
>TRBJ1-2|TRBV30|-|TRBD1
CACEDRAGYTF
TGTGCCTGCGAGGACAGGGCTGGCTACACCTTC
>TRBJ2-7|TRBV5-1|-|TRBD1
CASSSGQGSYEQYF
TGCGCCAGCAGCTCGGGACAGGGATCCTACGAGCAGTACTTC
>TRBJ2-3|TRBV19|-|-
CASSMDPTGRADTQYF
TGTGCCAGTAGTATGGACCCGACAGGCAGGGCAGATACGCAGTATTTT
>TRBJ2-7|TRBV6-5|few|-
CAGSRTGVYEQYF
TGTGCTGGGTCACGTACAGGTGTCTACGAGCAGTACTTC
>TRBJ2-1|TRBV12-3/TRBV12-4|once|TRBD2
CASSRGGFNEQFF
TGTGCCAGCAGTCGCGGGGGGTTCAATGAGCAGTTCTTC
>TRBJ2-7|TRBV28|few|TRBD1
CASSLTGTGFNRQYF
TGTGCCAGCAGTTTGACCGGGACAGGCTTCAATCGGCAGTACTTC
>TRBJ1-5|TRBV30|-|-
CAWSGPGNQPQHF
TGTGCCTGGAGTGGCCCGGGGAATCAGCCCCAGCATTTT
>TRBJ2-3|TRBV7-9|-|TRBD2
CASSPTTSLTTDTQYF
TGTGCCAGCAGCCCTACGACTAGCTTGACGACAGATACGCAGTATTTT
>TRBJ2-7|TRBV6-5|-|-
CASTVPGTYEQYF
TGTGCCAGCACGGTACCAGGAACCTACGAGCAGTACTTC
>TRBJ2-7|TRBV9|-|-
CASAGPPAYEQYF
TGTGCCAGCGCGGGGCCACCCGCCTACGAGCAGTACTTC
>TRBJ2-5|TRBV7-2|many|TRBD1
CASSLTGGQETQYF
TGTGCCAGCAGCTTAACAGGGGGGCAAGAGACCCAGTACTTC
>TRBJ1-2|TRBV5-1|-|-
CASSLGQGINYGYTF
TGCGCCAGCAGCTTGGGGCAGGGGATTAACTATGGCTACACCTTC
>TRBJ2-1|TRBV4-1|-|-
CASSQTYSRLRYNEQFF
TGCGCCAGCAGCCAAACCTATTCGAGACTAAGATACAATGAGCAGTTCTTC
>TRBJ2-7|TRBV4-1|-|TRBD1
CASSQVLVRDREQYF
TGCGCCAGCAGCCAAGTTCTCGTCAGGGACAGGGAGCAGTACTTC
>TRBJ2-7|TRBV19|-|-
CASSMRQGNTYEQYF
TGTGCCAGTAGTATGAGGCAGGGAAATACCTACGAGCAGTACTTC
>TRBJ2-1|TRBV5-5|-|-
CASSLVGGISYNEQFF
TGTGCCAGCAGCTTGGTTGGGGGGATTTCCTACAATGAGCAGTTCTTC
>TRBJ2-7|TRBV6-1|-|-
CASSDLEPTHF
TGTGCCAGCAGTGACTTGGAGCCAACACACTTC
>TRBJ2-2|TRBV4-1|-|-
CASSQGLRENTGELFF
TGCGCCAGCAGCCAAGGTCTCAGGGAGAACACCGGGGAGCTGTTTTTT
>TRBJ2-7|TRBV7-2|-|TRBD2
CASSPSGLAGGYEQYF
TGTGCCAGCAGCCCGAGCGGACTAGCGGGAGGGTACGAGCAGTACTTC
>TRBJ1-3|TRBV28|few|-
CASSFQGSGNTIYF
TGTGCCAGCAGTTTCCAGGGATCAGGAAACACCATATATTTT
>TRBJ2-3|TRBV9|-|-
CASSVSDSPKGDTQYF
TGTGCCAGCAGCGTTTCGGACTCGCCCAAGGGAGATACGCAGTATTTT
>TRBJ2-7|TRBV30|few|-
CAWSVLSEQYF
TGTGCCTGGAGTGTACTAAGCGAGCAGTACTTC
>TRBJ2-5|TRBV9|-|-
CASSIDPYQETQYF
TGTGCCAGCAGCATAGATCCGTACCAAGAGACCCAGTACTTC
>TRBJ2-1|TRBV4-1|-|-
CASSQDAGLVGGNEQFF
TGCGCCAGCAGCCAAGATGCAGGTTTAGTCGGTGGCAATGAGCAGTTCTTC